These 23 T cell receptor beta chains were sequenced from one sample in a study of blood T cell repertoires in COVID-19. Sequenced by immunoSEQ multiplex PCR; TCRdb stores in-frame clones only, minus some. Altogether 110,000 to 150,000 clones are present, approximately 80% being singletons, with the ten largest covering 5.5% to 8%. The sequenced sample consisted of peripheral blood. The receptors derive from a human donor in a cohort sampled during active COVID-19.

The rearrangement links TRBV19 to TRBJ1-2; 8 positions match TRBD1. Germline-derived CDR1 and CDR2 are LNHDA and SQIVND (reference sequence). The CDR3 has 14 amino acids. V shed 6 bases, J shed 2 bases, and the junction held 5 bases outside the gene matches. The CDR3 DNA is TGTGCCAGTAGGTCAGGACAGGGCAACTATGGCTACACCTTC. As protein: CASRSGQGNYGYTF.

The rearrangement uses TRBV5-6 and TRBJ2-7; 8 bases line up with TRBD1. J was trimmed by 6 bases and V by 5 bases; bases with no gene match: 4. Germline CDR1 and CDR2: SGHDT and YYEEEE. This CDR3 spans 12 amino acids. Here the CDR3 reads CASSGQGSEQYF. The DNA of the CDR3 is TGTGCCAGCAGTGGACAGGGTAGCGAGCAGTACTTC.

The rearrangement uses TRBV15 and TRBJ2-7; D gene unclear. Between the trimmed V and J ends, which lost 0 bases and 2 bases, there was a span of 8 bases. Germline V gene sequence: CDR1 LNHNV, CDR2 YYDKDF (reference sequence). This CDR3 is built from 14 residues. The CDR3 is CATSRDLAAYEQYF. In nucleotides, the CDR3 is TGTGCCACCAGCAGAGATCTCGCGGCCTACGAGCAGTACTTC.

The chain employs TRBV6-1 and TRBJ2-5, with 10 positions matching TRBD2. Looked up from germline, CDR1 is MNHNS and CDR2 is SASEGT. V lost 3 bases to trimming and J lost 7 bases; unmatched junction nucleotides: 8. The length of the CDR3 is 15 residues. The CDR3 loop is CASSDLAGAYSTQYF. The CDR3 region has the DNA TGTGCCAGCAGTGACCTAGCGGGGGCCTACTCGACCCAGTACTTC.

The CDR3 DNA sequence: TGTGCCAGCAGTTACTTCGGGAGAAATGAGCAGTTCTTC. Its protein is CASSYFGRNEQFF. The gene calls are TRBV6-5 and TRBJ2-1, with D possibly TRBD2 on 6 matching bases. Germline-derived CDR1 and CDR2 are MNHEY and SVGAGI. The CDR3 runs to 13 residues. Trimming shortened V by 1 base and J by 7 bases, and 8 bases separated the two germline ends.

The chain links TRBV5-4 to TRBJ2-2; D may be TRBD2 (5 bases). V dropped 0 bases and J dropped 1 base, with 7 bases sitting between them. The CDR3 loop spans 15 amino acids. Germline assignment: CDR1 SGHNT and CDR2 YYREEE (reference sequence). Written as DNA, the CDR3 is TGTGCCAGCAGCTTGGGTCGGGGGAACACCGGGGAGCTGTTTTTT. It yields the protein CASSLGRGNTGELFF.

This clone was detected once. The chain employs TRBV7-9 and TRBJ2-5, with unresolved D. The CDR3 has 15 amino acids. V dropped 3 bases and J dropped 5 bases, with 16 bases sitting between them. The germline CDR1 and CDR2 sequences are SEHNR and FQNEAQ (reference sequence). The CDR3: CASSFGGNMRETQYF. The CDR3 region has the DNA TGTGCCAGCAGCTTCGGCGGTAACATGCGGGAGACCCAGTACTTC.

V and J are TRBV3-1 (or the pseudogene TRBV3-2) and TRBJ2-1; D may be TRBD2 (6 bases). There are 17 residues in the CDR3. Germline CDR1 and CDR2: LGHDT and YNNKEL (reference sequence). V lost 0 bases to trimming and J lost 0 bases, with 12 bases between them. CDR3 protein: CASSQEEGLSSYNEQFF. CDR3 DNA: TGTGCCAGCAGCCAAGAGGAGGGTTTGAGCTCCTACAATGAGCAGTTCTTC.

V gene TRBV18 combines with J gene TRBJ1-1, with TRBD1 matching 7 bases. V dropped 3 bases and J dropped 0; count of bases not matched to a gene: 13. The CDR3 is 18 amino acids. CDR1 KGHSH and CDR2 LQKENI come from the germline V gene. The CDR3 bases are TGTGCCAGCTCACCCCTTCGGATAGGGGGCCCCATGAACACTGAAGCTTTCTTT. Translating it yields CASSPLRIGGPMNTEAFF.

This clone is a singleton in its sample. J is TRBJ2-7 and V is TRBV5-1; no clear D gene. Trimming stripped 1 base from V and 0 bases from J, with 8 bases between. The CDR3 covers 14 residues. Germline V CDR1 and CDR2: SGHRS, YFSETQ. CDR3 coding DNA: TGCGCCAGCAGCTTGTTGGGCGTCTCCTACGAGCAGTACTTC. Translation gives CASSLLGVSYEQYF.

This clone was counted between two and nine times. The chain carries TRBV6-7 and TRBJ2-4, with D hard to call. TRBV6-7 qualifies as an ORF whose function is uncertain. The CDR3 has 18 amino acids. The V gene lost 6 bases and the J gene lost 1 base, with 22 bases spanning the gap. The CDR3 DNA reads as TGTGCCAGCAGACTCCGAATTGAAGTACCCGGGGCCAAAAACATTCAGTACTTC. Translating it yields CASRLRIEVPGAKNIQYF.

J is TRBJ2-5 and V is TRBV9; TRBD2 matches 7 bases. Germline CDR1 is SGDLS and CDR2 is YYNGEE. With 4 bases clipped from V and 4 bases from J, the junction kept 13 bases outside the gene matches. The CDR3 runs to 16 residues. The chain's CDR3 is CASSLTSVGVRETQYF. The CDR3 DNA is TGTGCCAGCAGCCTTACTAGCGTCGGGGTAAGAGAGACCCAGTACTTC.

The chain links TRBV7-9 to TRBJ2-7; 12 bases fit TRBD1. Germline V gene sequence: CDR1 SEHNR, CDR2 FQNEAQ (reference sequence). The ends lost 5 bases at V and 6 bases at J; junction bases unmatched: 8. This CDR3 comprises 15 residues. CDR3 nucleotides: TGTGCCAGCAGCGAAGGGACAGGGGGCGAAACCGAGCAGTACTTC. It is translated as CASSEGTGGETEQYF.

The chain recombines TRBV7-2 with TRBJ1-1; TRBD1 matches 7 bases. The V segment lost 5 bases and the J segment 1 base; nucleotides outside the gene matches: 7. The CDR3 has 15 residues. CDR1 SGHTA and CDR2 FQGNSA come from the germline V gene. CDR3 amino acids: CASSLTQGQNTEAFF. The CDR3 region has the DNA TGTGCCAGCAGCCTAACACAGGGGCAGAACACTGAAGCTTTCTTT.

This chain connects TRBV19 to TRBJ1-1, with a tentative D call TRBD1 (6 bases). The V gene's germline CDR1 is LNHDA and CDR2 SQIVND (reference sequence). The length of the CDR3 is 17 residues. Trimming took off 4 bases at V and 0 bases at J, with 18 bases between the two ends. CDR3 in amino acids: CASSTGIRTDLNTEAFF. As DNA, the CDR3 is TGTGCCAGTAGTACCGGTATAAGGACAGACTTGAACACTGAAGCTTTCTTT.

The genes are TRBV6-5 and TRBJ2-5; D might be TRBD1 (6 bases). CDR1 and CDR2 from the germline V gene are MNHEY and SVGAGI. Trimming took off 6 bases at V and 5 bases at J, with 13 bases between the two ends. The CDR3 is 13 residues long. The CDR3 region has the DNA TGTGCCAGCAGCCACACAGGGATGGAGACCCAGTACTTC. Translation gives CASSHTGMETQYF.

The CDR3 sequence is CASSGGELFF. In DNA, the CDR3 is TGTGCCAGTAGCGGCGGGGAGCTGTTTTTT. The chain employs TRBV19 and TRBJ2-2; D call uncertain. Germline CDR1 and CDR2: LNHDA and SQIVND (reference sequence). The CDR3 is 10 amino acids. The V end was cut by 6 bases, the J end by 7 bases, with 3 bases between.

This CDR3 is CASSLSGQGDNYGYTF. The CDR3 DNA is TGTGCCAGCAGTTTATCGGGACAGGGGGACAACTATGGCTACACCTTC. The chain uses TRBV27 and TRBJ1-2; 11 bases are a match to TRBD1. Germline CDR1 MNHEY, CDR2 SMNVEV (reference sequence). The CDR3 loop spans 16 amino acids. Trimming cost V 0 bases and J 2 bases; bases outside gene matches: 2.

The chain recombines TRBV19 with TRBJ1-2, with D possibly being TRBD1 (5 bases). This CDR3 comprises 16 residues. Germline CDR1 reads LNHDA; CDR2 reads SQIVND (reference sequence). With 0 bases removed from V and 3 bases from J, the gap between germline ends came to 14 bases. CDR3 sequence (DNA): TGTGCCAGTAGTATAGATAAAGCTGGCAGGGACTATGGCTACACCTTC. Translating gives CASSIDKAGRDYGYTF.

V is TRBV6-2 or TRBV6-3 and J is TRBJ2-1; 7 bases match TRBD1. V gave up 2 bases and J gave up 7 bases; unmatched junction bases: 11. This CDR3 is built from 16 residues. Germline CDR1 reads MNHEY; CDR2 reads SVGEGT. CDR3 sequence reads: CASSYRGLLRGNEQFF. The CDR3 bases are TGTGCCAGCAGTTACAGGGGGCTCCTCCGCGGGAATGAGCAGTTCTTC.

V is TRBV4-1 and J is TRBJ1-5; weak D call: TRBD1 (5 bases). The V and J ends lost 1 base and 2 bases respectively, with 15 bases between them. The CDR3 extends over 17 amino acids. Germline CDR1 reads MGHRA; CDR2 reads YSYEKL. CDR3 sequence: CASSQAPSRAGNQPQHF. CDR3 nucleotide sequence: TGCGCCAGCAGCCAAGCCCCCTCCAGGGCTGGCAATCAGCCCCAGCATTTT.

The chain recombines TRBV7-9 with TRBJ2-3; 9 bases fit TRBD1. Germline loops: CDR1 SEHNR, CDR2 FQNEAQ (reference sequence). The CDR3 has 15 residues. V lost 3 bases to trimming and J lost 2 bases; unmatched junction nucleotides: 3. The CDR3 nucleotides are TGTGCCAGCAGCTTCGGGACAGGGAACACAGATACGCAGTATTTT. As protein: CASSFGTGNTDTQYF.

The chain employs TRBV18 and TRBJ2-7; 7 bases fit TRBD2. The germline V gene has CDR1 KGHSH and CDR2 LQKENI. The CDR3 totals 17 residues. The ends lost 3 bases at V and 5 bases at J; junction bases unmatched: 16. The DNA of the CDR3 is TGTGCCAGCTCACCTGATCTTGGGGGGGGGATAAGGCACGAGCAGTACTTC. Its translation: CASSPDLGGGIRHEQYF.